This T cell receptor (beta chain) was sequenced during a study of blood T cell repertoires in COVID-19. As for the study in general: The United States, Italy and Spain supplied acute and convalescent COVID-19 samples.

As originally analysed: Amplification of reference gene primers was used by the study to estimate nucleated cell counts. Clones were sequenced by immunoSEQ multiplex PCR, and TCRdb holds only the in-frame ones, with some missing. The D gene and trimming were derived from the DNA, and the V and J assignments and clone size from that table. Of 200,000 to 300,000 clones detected, roughly 88% appear once; the ten largest clones hold about 5.4%. Germline V CDR1 and CDR2: SGHTA, FQGNSA. This CDR3 is built from 14 residues. V lost 8 bases and J 4 bases, leaving 16 bases between the germline ends. A Seattle source enrolled patients during active infection and followed them longitudinally.

The receptor was derived from an elderly woman with COVID-19, enrolled during active disease. This sequence joins TRBV7-2 and TRBJ2-3, with D tentatively TRBD2 (7 bases). Sequencing input: peripheral blood. The CDR3 reads CASGTGGLADTQYF. For the CDR3, the DNA is TGTGCCAGCGGTACCGGGGGGCTGGCAGATACGCAGTATTTT.